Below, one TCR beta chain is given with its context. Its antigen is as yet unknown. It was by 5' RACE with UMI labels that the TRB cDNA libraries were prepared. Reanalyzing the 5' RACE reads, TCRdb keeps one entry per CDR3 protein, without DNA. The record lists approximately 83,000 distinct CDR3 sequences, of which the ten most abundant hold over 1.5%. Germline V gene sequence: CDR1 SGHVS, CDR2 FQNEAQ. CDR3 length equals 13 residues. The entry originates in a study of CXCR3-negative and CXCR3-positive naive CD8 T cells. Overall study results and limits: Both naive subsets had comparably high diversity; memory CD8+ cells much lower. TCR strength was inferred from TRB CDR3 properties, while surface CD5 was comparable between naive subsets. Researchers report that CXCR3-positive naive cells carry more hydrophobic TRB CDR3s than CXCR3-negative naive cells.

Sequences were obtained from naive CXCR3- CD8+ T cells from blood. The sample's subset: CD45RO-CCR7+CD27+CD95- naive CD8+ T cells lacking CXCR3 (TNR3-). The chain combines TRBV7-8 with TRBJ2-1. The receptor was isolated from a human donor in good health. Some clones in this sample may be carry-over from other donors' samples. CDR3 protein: CASEDGSYNEQFF.